Presented here are 21 T cell receptor beta chains from one specimen sequenced in a study of response to subunit inactivated influenza vaccine. TCRdb reprocessed the RT-PCR reads via MiXCR and lists one record per CDR3 protein. There are a few hundred thousand distinct CDR3 sequences in the sample; approximately 7.2% occur only once, and over 10% lies in the top ten. Source: PBMCs from blood, taken roughly 24 months after vaccination. Receptors originate from a man aged 45 to 70 who received an inactivated influenza vaccine.

V is TRBV29-1 and J is TRBJ1-5, with 9 positions matching TRBD1. The CDR3 runs 13 residues. Trimming took 4 bases from V and 4 from J; bases not matched to a gene: 2. The germline V gene has CDR1 SQVTM and CDR2 ANQGSEA. The CDR3 here is CSVGQGENQPQHF. CDR3 DNA sequence: TGCAGCGTTGGACAGGGGGAAAATCAGCCCCAGCATTTT.

The chain links TRBV5-1 to TRBJ2-1; D may match TRBD1 or TRBD2 (5 bases each). V lost 2 bases to trimming and J lost 7 bases, with 16 bases between them. The CDR3 has 15 residues. Per germline, CDR1 SGHRS and CDR2 YFSETQ. CDR3 protein: CASSLEGIKGNEQFF. The CDR3 DNA follows: TGCGCCAGCAGCTTAGAGGGGATAAAAGGGAATGAGCAGTTCTTC.

This clonotype came up many times. The junction departs from the called germline gene at one end, perhaps through a read error. V is TRBV24-1 and J is TRBJ2-3; no clear D gene. The CDR3 runs to 16 residues. The germline CDR1 and CDR2 sequences are KGHDR and SFDVKD. In DNA form, the CDR3 reads TGTGCCACCAGTGATTTCAGCACCGGGTACACAGATACGCAATATTTT. This codes for CATSDFSTGYTDTQYF.

In this sample, this clonotype turned up a few times. CDR3 nucleotide sequence: TGTGCCAGCAGTTTACTAGGGGAAGACAGCAGATACAACTATGGCTACACCTTC. Protein product: CASSLLGEDSRYNYGYTF. V usage is TRBV27 and J usage is TRBJ1-2; D possibly corresponds to TRBD1 (5 bases). The CDR3 is made up of 18 amino acids. CDR1 MNHEY and CDR2 SMNVEV come from the germline V gene (reference sequence). V dropped 2 bases and J dropped 2 bases, with 21 bases sitting between them.

Many counts were recorded for this clonotype. CDR3 in amino acids: CSARDPGSSSEQYF. In nucleotides, the CDR3 is TGCAGTGCTAGAGATCCGGGGTCCTCGAGCGAGCAGTACTTC. V gene TRBV20-1 combines with J gene TRBJ2-7, with a tentative D call TRBD2 (5 bases). Looked up from germline, CDR1 is DFQATT and CDR2 is SNEGSKA (reference sequence). This CDR3 comprises 14 residues. With 0 bases removed from V and 6 bases from J, the gap between germline ends came to 15 bases.

The sample holds a few counts of this clonotype. The chain carries TRBV29-1 and TRBJ2-3; perhaps D is TRBD1 or TRBD2 (6 bases each). This CDR3 has 12 residues. From germline, CDR1 is SQVTM and CDR2 ANQGSEA. Trimming left V 7 bases short and J 3 bases short, with 11 bases between. CDR3 nucleotides: TGCAGCGGGGGGGCGGCTACAGATACGCAGTATTTT. This codes for CSGGAATDTQYF.

This clonotype showed up just a few times. CDR3 sequence (DNA): TGTGCCAGCAGCTTAGTTGTAGACCTCTACAATGAGCAGTTCTTC. The encoded protein is CASSLVVDLYNEQFF. The J gene is TRBJ2-1, the V gene TRBV7-9; D gene uncertain. V lost 1 base to trimming and J lost 3 bases, with 10 bases between them. Germline values: CDR1 SEHNR, CDR2 FQNEAQ (reference sequence). The CDR3 has 15 residues.

This rearrangement joins TRBV5-1 to TRBJ1-6; D perhaps matches TRBD1 (6 bases). The V and J ends lost 2 bases and 2 bases respectively, with 11 bases between them. The length of the CDR3 is 16 residues. From germline, CDR1 is SGHRS and CDR2 YFSETQ. In DNA form, the CDR3 reads TGCGCCAGCAGCTTACAGGGAATTACCTATAATTCACCCCTCCACTTT. Its translation is CASSLQGITYNSPLHF.

This clonotype was seen a few times. The gene calls are TRBV20-1 and TRBJ2-7, with 8 bases aligning to TRBD1. This CDR3 comprises 13 residues. Trimming cost V 6 bases and J 3 bases; bases outside gene matches: 7. Germline lookup yields CDR1 DFQATT and CDR2 SNEGSKA (reference sequence). Here the CDR3 reads CSALGQGNYEQYF. The CDR3 nucleotides are TGCAGTGCCCTTGGACAGGGAAACTACGAGCAGTACTTC.

This clonotype came up a few times. This chain joins TRBV11-2 and TRBJ2-3; 16 bases line up with TRBD2. Germline V gene lookup returns CDR1 SGHAT and CDR2 FQNNGV. Losses at the gene ends were 4 bases for V and 6 bases for J; bases not matched to a gene: 10. The CDR3 loop spans 18 amino acids. The CDR3 spells CASSSLGTSGGALDTQYF. CDR3 DNA: TGTGCCAGCAGCTCCCTAGGGACTAGCGGGGGGGCCTTGGATACGCAGTATTTT.

The chain has TRBV7-9 and TRBJ1-5; D gene ambiguous. The CDR3 runs 14 residues. Trimming cost V 5 bases and J 5 bases, with 13 bases left between them. Germline CDR1 SEHNR, CDR2 FQNEAQ (reference sequence). CDR3 DNA sequence: TGTGCCAGCAGCCAACCAGGTGCGGATCAGCCCCAGCATTTT. Its protein is CASSQPGADQPQHF.

This clonotype was recorded at least ten times. The gene calls are TRBV20-1 and TRBJ1-1; TRBD1 aligns across 8 bases. Germline assignment: CDR1 DFQATT and CDR2 SNEGSKA (reference sequence). This CDR3 has 17 residues. The J segment lost 3 bases and the V segment lost 4 bases, leaving 16 bases of the junction unmatched. CDR3 loop: CSANQQGVGVIDTEAFF. The CDR3 bases are TGCAGTGCTAATCAACAGGGGGTAGGAGTGATCGACACTGAAGCTTTCTTT.

The CDR3 reads CASSLGVRETQYF. The DNA of the CDR3 is TGTGCCAGCAGCTTAGGGGTCCGGGAGACCCAGTACTTC. The V gene is TRBV7-2, the J gene TRBJ2-5, with D unclear. CDR1 and CDR2 from the germline V gene are SGHTA and FQGNSA. This CDR3 has 13 residues. Trimming removed 1 base at V and 5 bases at J, with 8 bases between.

This clonotype has only a few counts. The V and J genes are TRBV30 and TRBJ2-2; D gene uncertain. Between the trimmed V and J ends, which lost 4 bases and 0 bases, there was a span of 3 bases. The germline gives CDR1 GTSNPN, CDR2 SVGIG (reference sequence). The CDR3 runs 12 residues. The CDR3 DNA sequence: TGTGCCTGGACACCGAACACCGGGGAGCTGTTTTTT. Protein sequence: CAWTPNTGELFF.

The chain links TRBV27 to TRBJ2-1, with TRBD1 matching over 11 bases. Unmatched junction bases numbered 5, after V lost 7 bases and J lost 9 bases. The germline CDR1 and CDR2 sequences are MNHEY and SMNVEV (reference sequence). This CDR3 has 13 residues. CDR3 in amino acids: CASKLGQGVEQFF. CDR3 DNA: TGTGCCAGCAAATTGGGACAGGGGGTTGAGCAGTTCTTC.

The table lists this clonotype with a count of one. J is TRBJ2-2 and V is TRBV7-2, with D tentatively TRBD1 (6 bases). Trimming took 1 base from V and 4 from J, leaving 13 bases between them. The CDR3 sequence is 16 residues long. Looked up from germline, CDR1 is SGHTA and CDR2 is FQGNSA. The CDR3 spells CASSLVGAGATGELFF. The CDR3 nucleotides are TGTGCCAGCAGCTTAGTAGGGGCAGGGGCCACCGGGGAGCTGTTTTTT.

A few counts support this clonotype. The chain uses TRBV3-1 and TRBJ1-1, with D possibly being TRBD1 (5 bases). The length of the CDR3 is 14 residues. The V gene's germline CDR1 is LGHDT and CDR2 YNNKEL (reference sequence). Between the trimmed V and J ends, which lost 5 bases and 0 bases, there was a span of 10 bases. CDR3: CASSSWTLNTEAFF. CDR3 bases: TGTGCCAGCAGCTCCTGGACACTGAACACTGAAGCTTTCTTT.

This rearrangement joins TRBV11-2 to TRBJ2-7; D is unclear. The V gene lost 5 bases and the J gene lost 6 bases, with 20 bases spanning the gap. Germline assignment: CDR1 SGHAT and CDR2 FQNNGV. This CDR3 spans 15 amino acids. The CDR3 DNA is TGTGCCAGCAGCCGAGTCGGGCGGAAGCCCTTCGAGCAGTACTTC. It specifies CASSRVGRKPFEQYF.

This clonotype was recorded a few times. This chain joins TRBV9 and TRBJ1-1, with a weak D call TRBD1 (5 bases). Between the trimmed V and J ends, which lost 2 bases and 5 bases, there was a span of 13 bases. The CDR3 covers 14 residues. The germline V gene has CDR1 SGDLS and CDR2 YYNGEE. The CDR3 loop is CASSVSGRWTEAFF. CDR3 sequence (DNA): TGTGCCAGCAGCGTGTCGGGACGATGGACTGAAGCTTTCTTT.

Many counts were recorded for this clonotype. The chain carries TRBV20-1 and TRBJ2-1, with D possibly matching TRBD1 (5 bases). CDR1 DFQATT and CDR2 SNEGSKA come from the germline V gene (reference sequence). CDR3 length equals 16 residues. V was cut by 4 bases and J by 4 bases, with 20 bases left in between. As DNA, the CDR3 is TGCAGTGCTACCCCCAAGGGGCGTCATCTGTACAATGAGCAGTTCTTC. Amino acids: CSATPKGRHLYNEQFF.

This clonotype was seen a few times. The chain links TRBV6-2 or TRBV6-3 to TRBJ2-1; TRBD1 agrees at 7 bases. The CDR3 runs to 15 residues. J gave up 0 bases and V 6 bases, and 5 bases lay outside the gene matches. The germline V gene has CDR1 MNHEY and CDR2 SVGEGT. CDR3 sequence: CASRKTGSSYNEQFF. Here the CDR3 DNA reads TGTGCCAGCAGGAAGACAGGGAGCTCCTACAATGAGCAGTTCTTC.